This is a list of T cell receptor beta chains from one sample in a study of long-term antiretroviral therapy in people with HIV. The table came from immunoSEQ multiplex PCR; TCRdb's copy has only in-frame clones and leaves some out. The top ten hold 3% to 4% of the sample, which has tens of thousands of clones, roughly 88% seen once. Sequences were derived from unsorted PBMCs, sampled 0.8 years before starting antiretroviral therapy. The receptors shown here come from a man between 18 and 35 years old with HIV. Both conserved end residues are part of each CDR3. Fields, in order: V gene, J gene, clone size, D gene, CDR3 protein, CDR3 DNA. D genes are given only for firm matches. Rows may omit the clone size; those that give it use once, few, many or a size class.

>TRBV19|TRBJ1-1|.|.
CASRVATEAFF
TGTGCCAGCCGGGTGGCCACTGAAGCTTTCTTT
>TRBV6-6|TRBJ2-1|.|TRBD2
CASSGLAGADEQFF
TGTGCCAGCAGTGGGCTAGCGGGAGCAGATGAGCAGTTCTTC
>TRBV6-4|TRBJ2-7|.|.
CASSGTAQSEQYF
TGTGCCAGCAGCGGGACGGCACAAAGCGAGCAGTACTTC
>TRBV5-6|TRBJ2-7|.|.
CASSSDRSYEQYF
TGTGCCAGCAGCTCCGACAGGTCCTACGAGCAGTATTTC
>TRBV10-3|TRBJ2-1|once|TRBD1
CAISESGDSARRREQFF
TGTGCCATCAGTGAGTCGGGGGACAGCGCTCGGAGGCGAGAGCAGTTCTTC
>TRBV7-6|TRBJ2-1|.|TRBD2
CASSILAGVSYNEQFF
TGTGCCAGCAGCATCTTAGCGGGAGTCTCCTACAATGAGCAGTTCTTC
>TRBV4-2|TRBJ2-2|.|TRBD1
CASSQRTGAGELFF
TGTGCCAGCAGCCAGAGGACAGGGGCCGGGGAGCTGTTTTTT
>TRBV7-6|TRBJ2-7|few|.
CASGYGLNEQYF
TGTGCCAGCGGCTATGGTCTCAACGAGCAGTACTTC
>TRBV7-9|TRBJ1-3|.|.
CASSSGGSGNTIYF
TGTGCCAGCAGCTCCGGGGGCTCTGGAAACACCATATATTTT
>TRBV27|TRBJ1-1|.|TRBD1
CASRRPGQMNTEAFF
TGTGCCAGCAGGCGTCCGGGACAGATGAACACTGAAGCTTTCTTT
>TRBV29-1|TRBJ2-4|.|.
CSVEDRVTNIQYF
TGCAGCGTTGAAGACAGGGTGACAAACATTCAGTACTTC
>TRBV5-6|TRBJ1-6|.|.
CASSFGKRVNSPLHF
TGTGCCAGCAGCTTTGGAAAGAGAGTGAATTCACCCCTCCACTTT
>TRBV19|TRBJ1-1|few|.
CASSLFGRKNTEAFF
TGTGCCAGTAGTCTGTTTGGGCGGAAGAACACTGAAGCTTTCTTT
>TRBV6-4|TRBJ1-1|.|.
CASRDRSSSTEAFF
TGTGCCAGCAGAGACAGGTCTTCCTCCACTGAAGCTTTCTTT
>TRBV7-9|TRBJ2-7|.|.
CASSPTRGEQYF
TGTGCCAGCAGCCCGACCCGCGGCGAGCAGTACTTC
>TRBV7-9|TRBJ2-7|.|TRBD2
CASSLGAIAGAYEQYF
TGTGCCAGCAGCTTGGGGGCGATAGCGGGAGCCTACGAGCAGTACTTC
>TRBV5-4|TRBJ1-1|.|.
CASLKGNPESNTEAFF
TGTGCCAGCTTAAAGGGGAACCCAGAATCGAACACTGAAGCTTTCTTT
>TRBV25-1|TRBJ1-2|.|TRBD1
CASSWTGEGYTF
TGTGCCAGCAGTTGGACAGGTGAAGGCTACACCTTC
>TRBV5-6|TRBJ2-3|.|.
CASSWAGQGTDTQYF
TGTGCCAGCAGCTGGGCGGGGCAGGGCACAGATACGCAGTATTTT
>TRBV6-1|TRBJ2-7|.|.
CASSPYYEQYF
TGTGCCAGCTCCCCGTATTACGAGCAGTACTTC
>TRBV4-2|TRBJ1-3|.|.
CASSQGAGVGNTIYF
TGTGCCAGCAGCCAAGGGGCGGGGGTTGGAAACACCATATATTTT
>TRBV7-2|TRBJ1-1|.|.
CASSLNPGEHTEAFF
TGTGCCAGCAGCTTAAACCCTGGGGAGCACACTGAAGCTTTCTTT
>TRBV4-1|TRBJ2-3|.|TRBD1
CASGQGAVTDTQYF
TGCGCCAGCGGACAGGGGGCAGTGACAGATACGCAGTATTTT
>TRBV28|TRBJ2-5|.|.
CATQRGLAAREETQYF
TGTGCCACCCAACGGGGGCTAGCGGCTAGAGAAGAGACCCAGTACTTC
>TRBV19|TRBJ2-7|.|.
CASTGKNYEQYF
TGTGCCAGTACAGGGAAAAACTACGAGCAGTACTTC
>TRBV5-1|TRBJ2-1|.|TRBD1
CASSRDRGHNEQFF
TGCGCCAGCAGCCGGGACAGGGGCCACAATGAGCAGTTCTTC
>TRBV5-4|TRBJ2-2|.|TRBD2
CASSLGSGGPFGELFF
TGTGCCAGCAGCTTGGGTAGCGGGGGGCCGTTCGGGGAGCTGTTTTTT
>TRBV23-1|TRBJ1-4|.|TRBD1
CASKQGFNEKLFF
TGCGCCAGCAAACAGGGGTTTAATGAAAAACTGTTTTTT
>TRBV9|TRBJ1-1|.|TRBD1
CASSVAPTGAYTEAFF
TGTGCCAGCAGCGTAGCCCCGACAGGGGCATACACTGAAGCTTTCTTT
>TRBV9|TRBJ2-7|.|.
CASSVVGSSSYEQYF
TGTGCCAGCAGCGTAGTCGGTTCGTCCTCCTACGAGCAGTACTTC
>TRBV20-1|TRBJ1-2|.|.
CSAVDGYTF
TGCAGTGCCGTGGATGGCTACACCTTC
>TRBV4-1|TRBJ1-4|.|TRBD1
CASSQWTGSEKLFF
TGCGCCAGCAGCCAATGGACAGGGAGCGAAAAACTGTTTTTT
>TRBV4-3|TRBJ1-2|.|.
CASSLRDSNGYTF
TGCGCCAGCAGCCTCCGGGACTCTAATGGCTACACCTTC
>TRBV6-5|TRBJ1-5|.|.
CASSTTGGNQPQHF
TGTGCCAGCAGCACTACCGGGGGGAATCAGCCCCAGCATTTT
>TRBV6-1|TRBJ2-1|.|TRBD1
CASSEERLRQGVGNEQFF
TGTGCCAGCAGTGAAGAGAGGTTGAGACAGGGTGTAGGCAATGAGCAGTTCTTC
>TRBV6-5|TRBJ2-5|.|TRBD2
CASTALAGPEETQYF
TGTGCCAGCACCGCACTAGCGGGCCCTGAAGAGACCCAGTACTTC
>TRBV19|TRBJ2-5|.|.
CASRDLLGKVRTQYF
TGTGCCAGTAGAGACCTTTTAGGCAAAGTTAGGACCCAGTACTTC
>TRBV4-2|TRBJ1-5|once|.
CASSQDPRSFGPQHF
TGTGCCAGCAGCCAAGACCCTCGTTCCTTTGGTCCCCAGCATTTT